The 22 T cell receptor beta chains listed next were all sequenced from one sample in a study of blood T cell repertoires in COVID-19 (dated by TCRdb to 2018 to 2021). The library was prepared using the immunoSEQ multiplex PCR assay. Imported from immuneACCESS, the table was reduced by TCRdb to in-frame sequences with V and J called. These copies leave out some clones; in studies compared against another copy, an unresolved V gene accounts for under half, and the cause of the remainder is not known. The sample records under 80,000 clones, roughly 78% of which are singletons. The ten largest clonotypes hold 8.5% to 10% of the sample. The sequenced material came from peripheral blood. All receptors derive from a human donor in a cohort sampled during active COVID-19.

The genes are TRBV7-2 and TRBJ1-1, with 8 bases identical to TRBD1. Germline CDR1 SGHTA, CDR2 FQGNSA. V lost 5 bases and J lost 5; bases outside the gene matches: 10. The length of the CDR3 is 15 residues. CDR3 nucleotides: TGTGCCAGCAGCCAGCCGGACAGGGAGGGGACTGAAGCTTTCTTT. Protein product: CASSQPDREGTEAFF.

The V call is TRBV5-1, the J call TRBJ2-2; TRBD2 matches 11 bases. Germline CDR1 is SGHRS and CDR2 is YFSETQ. CDR3 length: 17 residues. V shed 0 bases, J shed 3 bases, and the junction held 4 bases outside the gene matches. CDR3 nucleotide sequence: TGCGCCAGCAGCTTGGCCCTACTAGCGGGAGACACCGGGGAGCTGTTTTTT. Amino acid sequence: CASSLALLAGDTGELFF.

This rearrangement joins TRBV28 to TRBJ1-2; D is uncertain. Per the germline V gene, CDR1 is MDHEN and CDR2 is SYDVKM. The CDR3 length is 11 residues. V was cut by 5 bases and J by 4 bases, with 5 bases left in between. This chain's CDR3 is CASSPLYGYTF. CDR3 sequence (DNA): TGTGCCAGCAGTCCACTCTATGGCTACACCTTC.

This rearrangement joins TRBV6-5 to TRBJ1-2, with TRBD1 matching over 9 bases. The germline gives CDR1 MNHEY, CDR2 SVGAGI. The CDR3 sequence is 15 residues long. The ends lost 10 bases at V and 8 bases at J; junction bases unmatched: 17. The CDR3 DNA sequence: TGTGCCACCATCGGGACAGGGCTTTCCTCTGGAGGCTACACCTTC. Its protein product is CATIGTGLSSGGYTF.

The gene calls are TRBV27 and TRBJ1-4; 9 bases line up with TRBD1. Trimming removed 6 bases from V and 6 bases from J; junction bases left unmatched: 8. The germline CDR1 and CDR2 sequences are MNHEY and SMNVEV (reference sequence). The CDR3 contains 15 residues. Here the CDR3 reads CASSLSGTGHEKLFF. CDR3 bases: TGTGCCAGCAGCCTGTCGGGGACAGGGCATGAAAAACTGTTTTTT. Variable domain in full (rest from reference TRBV27 and TRBJ1-4): EAQVTQNPRYLITVTGKKLTVTCSQNMNHEYMSWYRQDPGLGLRQIYYSMNVEVTDKGDVPEGYKVSRKEKRNFPLILESPSPNQTSLYFCASSLSGTGHEKLFFGSGTQLSVL.

This clone was recorded a few times. This chain joins TRBV5-1 and TRBJ2-2; 8 nucleotides line up with TRBD1. After removal of 2 bases from V and 3 bases from J, the junction contained 6 bases not matched to a gene. This CDR3 is built from 16 residues. CDR1 is SGHRS, CDR2 YFSETQ, per germline. The CDR3 loop is CASSFRTGRDTGELFF. CDR3 DNA sequence: TGCGCCAGCAGCTTCAGGACAGGGCGTGACACCGGGGAGCTGTTTTTT.

This clone has a handful of counts. V usage is TRBV21-1 and J usage is TRBJ1-5; TRBD1 reflects the table's D call only, with no check against the DNA. TRBV21-1 is a pseudogene segment. The CDR3 sequence is 17 residues long. The CDR3, as DNA: TGTGCCAGCAGCAAGGGCCCCCAGACCCCTAGCAATCAGCCCCAGCATTTT. Translation: CASSKGPQTPSNQPQHF.

The rearrangement links TRBV7-8 to TRBJ1-6; 7 positions agree with TRBD1. The CDR3 consists of 15 residues. The ends lost 5 bases at V and 3 bases at J; junction bases unmatched: 4. Germline V lookup: CDR1 SGHVS, CDR2 FQNEAQ. The DNA of the CDR3 is TGTGCCAGCAGCCCCGGGACAGTCTATAATTCACCCCTCCACTTT. This encodes CASSPGTVYNSPLHF.

The chain combines TRBV28 with TRBJ1-2; unclear D gene. Per germline, CDR1 MDHEN and CDR2 SYDVKM. The length of the CDR3 is 15 residues. Trimming pared 3 bases from V and 4 bases from J, leaving 15 bases between. The CDR3 nucleotides are TGTGCCAGCAGTTTTATGAGGGCGGGCCTCTATGGCTACACCTTC. This encodes CASSFMRAGLYGYTF.

This chain links TRBV27 with TRBJ2-7; TRBD2 matches 12 bases. The germline V gene has CDR1 MNHEY and CDR2 SMNVEV (reference sequence). The CDR3 is made up of 21 amino acids. V dropped 2 bases and J dropped 0; count of bases not matched to a gene: 17. This CDR3 reads CASSLVGSIGLAGRSSYEQYF. CDR3 bases: TGTGCCAGCAGTTTAGTGGGTTCAATCGGACTAGCGGGACGGAGCTCCTACGAGCAGTACTTC.

DNA of the CDR3: TGTGCCAGCAGTTCCACAGGGGGCTTAAATGAAAAACTGTTTTTT. This encodes CASSSTGGLNEKLFF. The rearrangement links TRBV6-2 or TRBV6-3 to TRBJ1-4, with TRBD1 matching 9 bases. Germline loops: CDR1 MNHEY, CDR2 SVGEGT. Germline trimming cut 4 bases from V and 5 bases from J; bases unmatched to any gene: 5. The CDR3 is 15 amino acids.

The chain has TRBV7-2 and TRBJ2-5; 10 nucleotides match TRBD1. The CDR3 covers 13 residues. CDR1 is SGHTA, CDR2 FQGNSA, per germline. V lost 5 bases and J lost 5; bases outside the gene matches: 2. Here the CDR3 DNA reads TGTGCCAGCAGCCGGACAGGGGGGGAGACCCAGTACTTC. As protein: CASSRTGGETQYF.

This clone was detected many times. This sequence joins TRBV27 and TRBJ2-7; 8 nucleotides agree with TRBD1. Trimming cost V 6 bases and J 2 bases; bases outside gene matches: 9. Germline V gene data show CDR1 as MNHEY and CDR2 as SMNVEV (reference sequence). The CDR3 length is 15 residues. The CDR3 DNA sequence: TGTGCCAGCAGCCCAACCCGGGACAGGCCCTACGAGCAGTACTTC. It codes for CASSPTRDRPYEQYF.

The rearrangement joins TRBV18 to TRBJ2-3; 7 bases line up with TRBD1. The CDR3 consists of 15 residues. V trimming: 0 bases; J trimming: 5 bases; junction bases outside the gene matches: 5. Germline values: CDR1 KGHSH, CDR2 LQKENI. CDR3 sequence: CASSPPKGAGDTQYF. The DNA of the CDR3 is TGTGCCAGCTCACCACCGAAGGGGGCGGGAGATACGCAGTATTTT.

V is TRBV23-1 and J is TRBJ2-3; D ambiguous. TRBV23-1 is annotated as an ORF whose role is uncertain. There are 13 residues in the CDR3. With 5 bases removed from V and 4 bases from J, the gap between germline ends came to 10 bases. CDR3 region: CASSVRSSDTQYF. The DNA of the CDR3 is TGCGCCAGCAGTGTGAGAAGTTCAGATACGCAGTATTTT.

The chain carries TRBV6-6 and TRBJ2-7; 8 nucleotides agree with TRBD2. CDR1 is MNHNY, CDR2 SVGAGI, per germline (reference sequence). The J segment lost 3 bases and the V segment lost 10 bases, leaving 5 bases of the junction unmatched. CDR3 size: 12 residues. The CDR3, as DNA: TGTGCCACCGGTAGCGGGATCTACGAGCAGTACTTC. Residues: CATGSGIYEQYF.

In its sample, this clone was seen a few times. The CDR3: CASSYGRAFF. The CDR3 DNA is TGTGCCAGCAGCTACGGTCGCGCTTTCTTC. This chain uses TRBV12-1 with TRBJ2-1; TRBD2, the table's D call, lacks a check against the DNA. TRBV12-1 is listed as a pseudogene. CDR3 length: 10 residues.

The chain uses TRBV27 and TRBJ2-7; D is perhaps TRBD1 (6 bases). Germline CDR1 reads MNHEY; CDR2 reads SMNVEV (reference sequence). The CDR3 runs 15 residues. V lost 3 bases and J lost 0, with 12 bases in between. Here the CDR3 reads CASSFSAGVSYEQYF. CDR3 bases: TGTGCCAGCAGTTTTTCGGCAGGGGTCTCCTACGAGCAGTACTTC.

J is TRBJ2-5 and V is TRBV15; 8 bases match TRBD2. The J segment lost 5 bases and the V segment lost 4 bases, leaving 3 bases of the junction unmatched. Per germline, CDR1 LNHNV and CDR2 YYDKDF (reference sequence). This CDR3 has 13 amino acids. The CDR3 region has the DNA TGTGCCACCAGCATCGAGCGGGGGGAGACCCAGTACTTC. Protein sequence: CATSIERGETQYF.

This clone was recorded only once. The chain is built from TRBV16 and TRBJ2-7; D call uncertain. The V and J ends lost 4 bases and 2 bases respectively, with 12 bases between them. Germline values: CDR1 KGHSY, CDR2 FQNENV. The CDR3 spans 14 residues. The CDR3 here is CASSPERGPYEQYF. The CDR3 DNA follows: TGTGCCAGCAGCCCGGAACGTGGGCCCTACGAGCAGTACTTC.

This sequence joins TRBV7-2 and TRBJ1-1, with 7 bases matching TRBD1. Germline V CDR1 and CDR2: SGHTA, FQGNSA. The CDR3 has 15 amino acids. The V segment lost 5 bases and the J segment 1 base; nucleotides outside the gene matches: 7. CDR3 amino acids: CASSLNRGQNTEAFF. CDR3 bases: TGTGCCAGCAGCCTAAACAGGGGTCAGAACACTGAAGCTTTCTTT.

The rearrangement joins TRBV7-6 to TRBJ2-1, with D perhaps matching TRBD1 (6 bases). V lost 5 bases and J lost 0, with 14 bases in between. This CDR3 contains 16 residues. Germline V gene lookup returns CDR1 SGHVS and CDR2 FNYEAQ. The CDR3 coding sequence is TGTGCCAGCAGCCCCAGGGGCGGCAACTCCTACAATGAGCAGTTCTTC. Translating it yields CASSPRGGNSYNEQFF.